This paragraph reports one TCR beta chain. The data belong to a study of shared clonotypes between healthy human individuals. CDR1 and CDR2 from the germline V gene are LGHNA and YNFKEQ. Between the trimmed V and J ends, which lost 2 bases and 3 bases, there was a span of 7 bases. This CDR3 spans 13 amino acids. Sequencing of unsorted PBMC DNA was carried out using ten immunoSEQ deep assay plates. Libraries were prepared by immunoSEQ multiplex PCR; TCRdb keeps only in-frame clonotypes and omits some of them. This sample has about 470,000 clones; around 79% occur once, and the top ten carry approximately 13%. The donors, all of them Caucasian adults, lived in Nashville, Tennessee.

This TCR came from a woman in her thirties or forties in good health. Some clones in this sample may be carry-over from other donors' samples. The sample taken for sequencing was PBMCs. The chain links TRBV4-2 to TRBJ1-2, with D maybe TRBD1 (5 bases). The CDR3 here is CASSQSQDYGYTF. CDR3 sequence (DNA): TGTGCCAGCAGCCAATCACAGGACTATGGCTACACCTTC.